The 19 T cell receptor beta chains presented below share a single source sample, sequenced in a study of blood T cell repertoires in COVID-19. The data were produced by immunoSEQ multiplex PCR, yet TCRdb's version contains in-frame clones alone and is incomplete. The table has hundreds of thousands of clones, more than 80% seen once. Sequencing used peripheral blood. The receptors stem from a woman aged 25-40 years with active or convalescent COVID-19.

The J gene is TRBJ2-5, the V gene TRBV13; D is perhaps TRBD2 (5 bases). The CDR3 is 14 amino acids. With 5 bases removed from V and 7 bases from J, the gap between germline ends came to 17 bases. Per germline, CDR1 PRHDT and CDR2 FYEKMQ (reference sequence). CDR3 DNA sequence: TGTGCCAGCAGCCTCCGGACTGGTCCAGGGACCCAGTACTTC. It is translated as CASSLRTGPGTQYF. The variable domain in full, completed from reference TRBV13 and TRBJ2-5, reads AAGVIQSPRHLIKEKRETATLKCYPIPRHDTVYWYQQGPGQDPQFLISFYEKMQSDKGSIPDRFSAQQFSDYHSELNMSSLELGDSALYFCASSLRTGPGTQYFGPGTRLLVL.

The chain couples TRBV30 to TRBJ2-7, with D maybe TRBD2 (5 bases). Germline-derived CDR1 and CDR2 are GTSNPN and SVGIG (reference sequence). This CDR3 is built from 15 residues. The ends were cut back, 0 bases at V and 6 bases at J, with 18 bases in the middle. CDR3 residues: CAWSVATVHGGEQYF. Here the CDR3 DNA reads TGTGCCTGGAGTGTCGCGACGGTGCATGGAGGCGAGCAGTACTTC.

The CDR3 coding sequence is TGTGCCAGCAGTTACGATCCGGGACAGGCTCTCACTGGCTACACCTTC. This sequence encodes CASSYDPGQALTGYTF. The chain has TRBV6-6 and TRBJ1-2; TRBD1 matches at 8 bases. Germline-derived CDR1 and CDR2 are MNHNY and SVGAGI (reference sequence). The CDR3 is made up of 16 amino acids. J lost 7 bases, V lost 2 bases, and 12 bases had no gene match.

The V and J genes are TRBV3-1 (or the pseudogene TRBV3-2) and TRBJ2-7; tentatively, D is TRBD2 (6 bases). The ends were cut back, 2 bases at V and 0 bases at J, with 11 bases in the middle. From germline, CDR1 is LGHDT and CDR2 YNNKEL (reference sequence). This CDR3 is 15 amino acids long. The CDR3 reads CASSQPGLSSYEQYF. The CDR3 region has the DNA TGTGCCAGCAGCCAACCGGGACTCAGCTCCTACGAGCAGTACTTC.

The chain uses TRBV27 and TRBJ2-7, with TRBD1 matching over 7 bases. The ends lost 2 bases at V and 1 base at J; junction bases unmatched: 2. The CDR3 consists of 14 residues. Germline V gene sequence: CDR1 MNHEY, CDR2 SMNVEV (reference sequence). The CDR3 reads CASSLRGPSYEQYF. The CDR3, as DNA: TGTGCCAGCAGTTTAAGGGGGCCTTCCTACGAGCAGTACTTC.

V and J are TRBV7-9 and TRBJ2-3; D is unclear. The V and J ends lost 1 base and 0 bases respectively, with 11 bases between them. From germline, CDR1 is SEHNR and CDR2 FQNEAQ (reference sequence). The CDR3 consists of 16 residues. The CDR3 sequence: CASSLVELGSTDTQYF. The CDR3 DNA sequence: TGTGCCAGCAGCTTAGTCGAGCTCGGTAGCACAGATACGCAGTATTTT. The full variable domain, its missing parts supplied by reference TRBV7-9 and TRBJ2-3, is DTGVSQNPRHKITKRGQNVTFRCDPISEHNRLYWYRQTLGQGPEFLTYFQNEAQLEKSRLLSDRFSAERPKGSFSTLEIQRTEQGDSAMYLCASSLVELGSTDTQYFGPGTRLTVL.

The chain couples TRBV4-1 to TRBJ2-1; D is possibly TRBD1 (5 bases). This CDR3 contains 16 residues. The V end lost 5 bases, the J end lost 4 bases, and 18 bases lay between the germline ends. Per the germline V gene, CDR1 is MGHRA and CDR2 is YSYEKL. The CDR3 spells CASSVDGQLRYNEQFF. For the CDR3, the DNA is TGCGCCAGCAGCGTGGATGGACAACTCCGTTACAATGAGCAGTTCTTC.

This chain connects TRBV18 to TRBJ2-5; D is perhaps TRBD1 (5 bases). V was clipped by 3 bases and J by 5 bases, with 13 bases between them. This CDR3 region has 14 residues. Germline CDR1 reads KGHSH; CDR2 reads LQKENI. The CDR3 loop reads CASSPGGAGETQYF. Here the CDR3 DNA reads TGTGCCAGCTCACCCGGTGGGGCCGGGGAGACCCAGTACTTC.

This clone was picked up one time. The V call is TRBV7-9, the J call TRBJ2-3; TRBD1 matches 9 bases. V dropped 1 base and J dropped 2; count of bases not matched to a gene: 4. CDR1 SEHNR and CDR2 FQNEAQ come from the germline V gene (reference sequence). The CDR3 sequence is 16 residues long. This CDR3 reads CASSLGGTGSTDTQYF. DNA of the CDR3: TGTGCCAGCAGCTTAGGTGGGACAGGGTCCACAGATACGCAGTATTTT.

The chain uses TRBV11-2 and TRBJ2-7; a possible D gene is TRBD1 (6 bases). Per germline, CDR1 SGHAT and CDR2 FQNNGV. The germline V and J ends were trimmed by 6 bases and 5 bases, with 23 bases remaining between them. This CDR3 has 16 amino acids. In DNA form, the CDR3 reads TGTGCCAGCAGAGCTACGGGCAGGGGTGCCCTCCACGAGCAGTACTTC. This gives the protein CASRATGRGALHEQYF.

J is TRBJ2-1 and V is TRBV6-5, with 12 bases lining up with TRBD2. The germline V gene encodes CDR1 MNHEY and CDR2 SVGAGI. The ends lost 5 bases at V and 4 bases at J; junction bases unmatched: 3. This CDR3 comprises 15 residues. The CDR3 loop is CASSRLAGVYNEQFF. In DNA form, the CDR3 reads TGTGCCAGCAGTCGACTAGCGGGAGTTTACAATGAGCAGTTCTTC.

The rearrangement joins TRBV30 to TRBJ2-3; unclear D gene. Germline V gene data show CDR1 as GTSNPN and CDR2 as SVGIG (reference sequence). This CDR3 is 12 amino acids long. Trimming cost V 4 bases and J 2 bases, with 7 bases left between them. CDR3 region: CAWMQNTDTQYF. Here the CDR3 DNA reads TGTGCCTGGATGCAGAACACAGATACGCAGTATTTT. The variable domain in full, completed from reference TRBV30 and TRBJ2-3, reads SQTIHQWPATLVQPVGSPLSLECTVEGTSNPNLYWYRQAAGRGLQLLFYSVGIGQISSEVPQNLSASRPQDRQFILSSKKLLLSDSGFYLCAWMQNTDTQYFGPGTRLTVL.

This chain joins TRBV6-5 and TRBJ1-2, with 8 bases fitting TRBD1. The germline gives CDR1 MNHEY, CDR2 SVGAGI. Unmatched junction bases numbered 14, after V lost 6 bases and J lost 8 bases. This CDR3 is 15 amino acids long. In DNA, the CDR3 is TGTGCCAGCAGACGGGACAGGAGGGCGGAAGAAGGCTACACCTTC. Encoded protein: CASRRDRRAEEGYTF.

The V and J genes are TRBV18 and TRBJ1-2; tentatively, D is TRBD1 (5 bases). V was trimmed by 3 bases and J by 2 bases, leaving 13 bases between them. Germline V gives CDR1 KGHSH, CDR2 LQKENI. This CDR3 is 15 amino acids long. The CDR3 DNA follows: TGTGCCAGCTCACCCCCCCAGGGTCAGAACTATGGCTACACCTTC. The encoded protein is CASSPPQGQNYGYTF.

The chain is built from TRBV24-1 and TRBJ1-1, with no clear D. The germline gives CDR1 KGHDR, CDR2 SFDVKD. Deletions cut 3 bases from V and 6 bases from J, with 10 bases between. CDR3 length: 13 amino acids. The CDR3 coding sequence is TGTGCCACCAGTGATCAGCGCGGGGCTGAAGCTTTCTTT. This encodes CATSDQRGAEAFF.

This rearrangement joins TRBV9 to TRBJ1-6; D is uncertain. With 5 bases removed from V and 7 bases from J, the gap between germline ends came to 13 bases. CDR1 and CDR2 from the germline V gene are SGDLS and YYNGEE. CDR3 length: 14 residues. For the CDR3, the DNA is TGTGCCAGCAGAAATAGCGTAGGCAATTCACCCCTCCACTTT. Amino acid sequence: CASRNSVGNSPLHF.

This clone was seen only once. V usage is TRBV11-2 and J usage is TRBJ1-5; 7 nucleotides line up with TRBD1. Germline V gene lookup returns CDR1 SGHAT and CDR2 FQNNGV. This CDR3 contains 16 residues. Trimming took 2 bases from V and 0 from J; bases not matched to a gene: 4. For the CDR3, the DNA is TGTGCCAGCAGCTTACAGGGGGGTCTTAGCAATCAGCCCCAGCATTTT. Protein product: CASSLQGGLSNQPQHF.

The chain combines TRBV2 with TRBJ1-4; D is possibly TRBD1 (5 bases). The CDR3 spans 13 residues. CDR1 SNHLY and CDR2 FYNNEI come from the germline V gene. Trimming cost V 6 bases and J 13 bases, with 18 bases left between them. DNA of the CDR3: TGTGCCAGCAGGGACGACAGCACAGGTAGACTGTTTTTT. Amino acid sequence: CASRDDSTGRLFF.

This clone was seen just once. The chain carries TRBV27 and TRBJ2-3; the D is unclear. Trimming took off 6 bases at V and 5 bases at J, with 6 bases between the two ends. CDR3 size: 11 residues. Germline V gene data show CDR1 as MNHEY and CDR2 as SMNVEV (reference sequence). CDR3 nucleotide sequence: TGTGCCAGCAGCCGAGGAGATACGCAGTATTTT. This codes for CASSRGDTQYF.